A single sample is the source of the 8 T cell receptor beta chains below, sequenced in a study of T cells expressing NK-cell markers. TCRdb re-called the 5' RACE reads, yielding one record per CDR3 amino acid sequence without DNA. Its listing shows about 460,000 distinct CDR3 sequences. The sequenced material came from blood T cells: a sorted CD56 or NKG2C T cell subset, CD4+ or CD8+ T cells, or bulk PBMC T cells (not recorded which). The receptors originated from a woman in her forties or fifties in good health.

CDR3 amino acids: CASSDGTVTYEQYF. This chain joins TRBV25-1 and TRBJ2-7; TCRdb proposes TRBD1, but this gene call is untestable without DNA. Germline-derived CDR1 and CDR2 are MGHDK and SYGVNS. The CDR3 runs to 14 residues.

This sequence joins TRBV6-1 and TRBJ2-5; as DNA is missing, the TRBD2 call by TCRdb cannot be tested. Germline values: CDR1 MNHNS, CDR2 SASEGT. The length of the CDR3 is 19 residues. The CDR3 reads CASSEALRGTSGMGETQYF.

The chain employs TRBV3-1 and TRBJ2-1; checking the TCRdb D call of TRBD1 is not possible without DNA. In germline, CDR1 is LGHDT, CDR2 YNNKEL (reference sequence). The CDR3 contains 15 residues. The CDR3: CASSQDSRGDTGQFF.

The chain has TRBV10-3 and TRBJ2-2; TCRdb selects TRBD1, and the lack of DNA leaves this call unchecked. The CDR3 loop spans 14 amino acids. Per germline, CDR1 ENHRY and CDR2 SYGVKD. The CDR3 loop reads CAIGGNINTGELFF.

The V and J genes are TRBV7-6 and TRBJ2-4; checking the TCRdb D call of TRBD1 is not possible without DNA. The CDR3 sequence is 14 residues long. Germline V lookup: CDR1 SGHVS, CDR2 FNYEAQ. The CDR3 protein is CASSRGTDKNIQYF.

CDR3 residues: CASSAPDGLSNEKLFF. V and J are TRBV6-1 and TRBJ1-4; TCRdb indicates TRBD1, and absent DNA this call remains unverified. The CDR3 is made up of 16 amino acids. Per the germline V gene, CDR1 is MNHNS and CDR2 is SASEGT.

The chain joins TRBV12-5 to TRBJ2-1; checking the TCRdb D call of TRBD2 is not possible without DNA. There are 17 residues in the CDR3. CDR1 and CDR2 (germline): LGHNT, FRNRAP. The CDR3 is CASGLTREAGGLGEQFF.

The chain recombines TRBV20-1 with TRBJ1-2; TCRdb lists TRBD1, though no DNA is available to test this call. The CDR3 covers 14 residues. From germline, CDR1 is DFQATT and CDR2 SNEGSKA (reference sequence). The CDR3 spells CSARARRQGNGYTF.